The 25 T cell receptor beta chains listed next were all sequenced from one sample in a study of blood T cell repertoires in COVID-19. Sequencing used immunoSEQ multiplex PCR; TCRdb keeps in-frame clones, though not all of them. This table holds some 320,000 clones, 75% to 90% found once. The sample comprised PBMCs or T cells enriched from blood (not recorded which). These receptors were collected from a man aged 60 to 69 who had recovered from COVID-19.

V and J are TRBV3-1 (or the pseudogene TRBV3-2) and TRBJ2-1, with a weak D call TRBD2 (5 bases). Germline loops: CDR1 LGHDT, CDR2 YNNKEL (reference sequence). The V gene lost 0 bases and the J gene lost 3 bases, with 9 bases spanning the gap. This CDR3 contains 15 residues. This CDR3 reads CASSQDGSGYNEQFF. In DNA, the CDR3 is TGTGCCAGCAGCCAAGATGGGAGCGGCTACAATGAGCAGTTCTTC.

The chain has TRBV5-4 and TRBJ2-2; TRBD2 agrees at 8 bases. Germline trimming cut 4 bases from V and 4 bases from J; bases unmatched to any gene: 9. This CDR3 is built from 16 residues. Germline-derived CDR1 and CDR2 are SGHNT and YYREEE (reference sequence). DNA of the CDR3: TGTGCCAGCAGCCAATTTAGCGGGGACCCCACCGGGGAGCTGTTTTTT. Its protein is CASSQFSGDPTGELFF.

The rearrangement uses TRBV6-2 or TRBV6-3 and TRBJ2-3; TRBD2 matches at 12 bases. Germline assignment: CDR1 MNHEY and CDR2 SVGEGT. Trimming at V came to 5 bases and at J to 0 bases, leaving 9 bases not matched to a gene. The CDR3 has 18 residues. DNA of the CDR3: TGTGCCAGCAGTCCCCTCCGGACTAGCGGGACTAGCACAGATACGCAGTATTTT. Translating gives CASSPLRTSGTSTDTQYF.

This chain joins TRBV6-5 and TRBJ2-5; possible D gene TRBD1, 5 bases. V lost 6 bases to trimming and J lost 1 base, with 9 bases between them. The CDR3 sequence is 13 residues long. Per the germline V gene, CDR1 is MNHEY and CDR2 is SVGAGI. The CDR3 nucleotides read TGTGCCAGCAGGAACAGGCCCCAAGAGACCCAGTACTTC. Translation: CASRNRPQETQYF.

V is TRBV5-1 and J is TRBJ1-2; possible D gene TRBD1, 5 bases. The CDR3 consists of 15 residues. Trimming left V 7 bases short and J 3 bases short, with 19 bases between. Germline CDR1 reads SGHRS; CDR2 reads YFSETQ. The CDR3 protein is CASREGPGYDYGYTF. DNA for the CDR3: TGCGCCAGCCGGGAGGGTCCAGGGTACGACTATGGCTACACCTTC.

This sequence joins TRBV19 and TRBJ1-2, with D uncertain. Germline values: CDR1 LNHDA, CDR2 SQIVND (reference sequence). V lost 10 bases and J lost 2, with 14 bases in between. The CDR3 is 13 amino acids. CDR3 residues: CATSRPGNYGYTF. The CDR3 coding sequence is TGTGCCACCTCCCGTCCGGGGAACTATGGCTACACCTTC.

The rearrangement links TRBV29-1 to TRBJ2-3; the D gene is possibly TRBD1 (5 bases). Trimming removed 3 bases from V and 5 bases from J, with 9 bases in between. Germline V CDR1 and CDR2: SQVTM, ANQGSEA. The CDR3 is 12 residues long. The CDR3 DNA follows: TGCAGCGTTGACCAGGGCGAAGATACGCAGTATTTT. Translation: CSVDQGEDTQYF.

A few counts support this clone. The chain recombines TRBV6-5 with TRBJ1-2; TRBD1 matches 7 bases. Unmatched junction bases numbered 12, after V lost 6 bases and J lost 8 bases. Germline-derived CDR1 and CDR2 are MNHEY and SVGAGI. This CDR3 is 14 amino acids long. The CDR3 nucleotides read TGTGCCAGCAGCGTCCGGGACAGACTGGGAGGCTACACCTTC. Translating gives CASSVRDRLGGYTF.

This chain uses TRBV19 with TRBJ1-3, with no clear D. The CDR3 covers 17 residues. V dropped 7 bases and J dropped 0 bases, with 19 bases sitting between them. Germline V gene sequence: CDR1 LNHDA, CDR2 SQIVND (reference sequence). DNA for the CDR3: TGTGCCAGTAAGAAATGGGCAGCCTCCATCTCTGGAAACACCATATATTTT. Its protein product is CASKKWAASISGNTIYF.

The V and J genes are TRBV10-3 and TRBJ1-5; 9 bases are shared with TRBD1. CDR1 is ENHRY and CDR2 is SYGVKD in the germline V gene. The CDR3 sequence is 15 residues long. With 1 base clipped from V and 7 bases from J, the junction kept 5 bases outside the gene matches. The CDR3 spells CAISELQGAGQPQHF. CDR3 coding DNA: TGTGCCATCAGTGAGTTACAGGGGGCTGGGCAGCCCCAGCATTTT.

The chain employs TRBV28 and TRBJ2-4; 14 bases align to TRBD2. The CDR3 consists of 19 residues. The junction had 11 bases not matched to a gene; V was cut back by 4 bases and J by 3 bases. Looked up from germline, CDR1 is MDHEN and CDR2 is SYDVKM. The CDR3 sequence is CASSSHPGTSGSVKNIQYF. As DNA, the CDR3 is TGTGCCAGCAGTTCACACCCCGGGACTAGCGGGAGTGTCAAAAACATTCAGTACTTC.

This clone has more than one count but fewer than ten. V usage is TRBV9 and J usage is TRBJ1-1; D is ambiguous. Germline CDR1 SGDLS, CDR2 YYNGEE. Trimming removed 5 bases from V and 1 base from J, with 15 bases in between. The CDR3 runs 15 residues. CDR3 nucleotide sequence: TGTGCCAGCAGTCTAGAGGGTAGTCCGAACACTGAAGCTTTCTTT. It codes for CASSLEGSPNTEAFF.

The chain recombines TRBV28 with TRBJ2-7; D is perhaps TRBD2 (5 bases). This CDR3 comprises 14 residues. CDR1 is MDHEN, CDR2 SYDVKM, per germline. V lost 5 bases, J lost 2 bases, and 13 bases lay in between. CDR3 sequence: CASSTPGSTYEQYF. The DNA for the CDR3 is TGTGCCAGCAGTACGCCGGGATCCACCTACGAGCAGTACTTC.

The rearrangement links TRBV2 to TRBJ2-4; 8 positions match TRBD2. This CDR3 has 19 residues. V was clipped by 7 bases and J by 2 bases; unmatched bases: 19. From germline, CDR1 is SNHLY and CDR2 FYNNEI. This CDR3 is CASKPTGGGRGLPKNIQYF. CDR3 nucleotides: TGTGCCAGCAAGCCGACCGGGGGGGGAAGAGGTCTACCCAAAAACATTCAGTACTTC. Full variable domain (missing parts from reference TRBV2 and TRBJ2-4): EPEVTQTPSHQVTQMGQEVILRCVPISNHLYFYWYRQILGQKVEFLVSFYNNEISEKSEIFDDQFSVERPDGSNFTLKIRSTKLEDSAMYFCASKPTGGGRGLPKNIQYFGAGTRLSVL.

A note on this clone: Other DNA sequences in the sample encode the same CDR3. The rearrangement joins TRBV5-1 to TRBJ2-2; the D gene is possibly TRBD2 (6 bases). The CDR3 covers 14 residues. Germline CDR1 and CDR2: SGHRS and YFSETQ. The ends were cut back, 4 bases at V and 0 bases at J, with 7 bases in the middle. CDR3 sequence: CASSPGANTGELFF. The CDR3 DNA reads TGCGCCAGCAGCCCGGGGGCGAACACCGGGGAGCTGTTTTTT. The variable domain in full, with the rest retrieved from reference TRBV5-1 and TRBJ2-2, is KAGVTQTPRYLIKTRGQQVTLSCSPISGHRSVSWYQQTPGQGLQFLFEYFSETQRNKGNFPGRFSGRQFSNSRSEMNVSTLELGDSALYLCASSPGANTGELFFGEGSRLTVL.

This chain connects TRBV5-8 to TRBJ2-7; TRBD1 agrees at 9 bases. This CDR3 has 13 residues. CDR1 and CDR2 from the germline V gene are SGHTS and YDEGEE. V shed 2 bases and J 6 bases; nucleotides not matched to a gene: 3. The CDR3 region is CASSLGQGREQYF. The DNA for the CDR3 is TGTGCCAGCAGCTTAGGACAGGGGCGCGAGCAGTACTTC.

This clone showed up just a few times. The chain employs TRBV7-2 and TRBJ2-3; TRBD2 matches 10 bases. V trimming: 1 base; J trimming: 5 bases; junction bases outside the gene matches: 6. There are 16 residues in the CDR3. The V gene's germline CDR1 is SGHTA and CDR2 FQGNSA. Written as DNA, the CDR3 is TGTGCCAGCAGCTTAGGAGCGGGAGGGGGCTTAGATACGCAGTATTTT. It specifies CASSLGAGGGLDTQYF.

V gene TRBV6-1 combines with J gene TRBJ1-5; tentatively, D is TRBD1 (5 bases). CDR1 and CDR2 (germline): MNHNS, SASEGT. V lost 2 bases and J lost 4, with 12 bases in between. This CDR3 is built from 15 residues. The CDR3 region is CASSEIGGGNQPQHF. The DNA for the CDR3 is TGTGCCAGCAGTGAAATCGGGGGAGGAAATCAGCCCCAGCATTTT.

The chain recombines TRBV7-3 with TRBJ1-2; TRBD1 agrees at 7 bases. Trimming cost V 6 bases and J 3 bases; bases outside gene matches: 10. Germline V lookup: CDR1 SGHTA, CDR2 FQGTGA. This CDR3 comprises 15 residues. DNA for the CDR3: TGTGCCAGCAGGGAGGAGACAGGGTCCGACTATGGCTACACCTTC. Translated, it gives CASREETGSDYGYTF.

On this clone: The sample contains more than one DNA sequence encoding this CDR3. The chain combines TRBV28 with TRBJ2-3; 7 bases map to TRBD2. Germline lookup yields CDR1 MDHEN and CDR2 SYDVKM. With V trimmed by 3 bases and J by 0 bases, 0 bases remained unmatched. The CDR3 contains 14 residues. CDR3 bases: TGTGCCAGCAGTTTTAGCGGGAGCACAGATACGCAGTATTTT. It codes for CASSFSGSTDTQYF.

The chain joins TRBV20-1 to TRBJ2-2; no firm D call. Germline CDR1 DFQATT, CDR2 SNEGSKA (reference sequence). V was clipped by 4 bases and J by 3 bases, with 3 bases between them. This CDR3 is 11 amino acids long. In nucleotides, the CDR3 is TGCAGTGCTACTGACACCGGGGAGCTGTTTTTT. This encodes CSATDTGELFF.

With regard to this clone: Sequence at one end of the junction differs from germline and may be a read error. The chain combines TRBV28 with TRBJ2-5; no definite D call. The CDR3 is 14 amino acids. Germline CDR1 is MDHEN and CDR2 is SYDVKM. CDR3 in amino acids: CASSLSRYQDTQYF. In DNA form, the CDR3 reads TGTGCCAGCAGTTTATCTAGATACCAAGATACCCAGTACTTC.

V is TRBV6-5 and J is TRBJ2-3; possible D gene TRBD1, 5 bases. V was cut by 8 bases and J by 1 base, with 10 bases left in between. The CDR3 extends over 13 amino acids. CDR1 is MNHEY and CDR2 is SVGAGI in the germline V gene. This CDR3 reads CASLLGGTDTQYF. As DNA, the CDR3 is TGTGCCAGCTTGTTAGGGGGCACAGATACGCAGTATTTT.

The rearrangement uses TRBV29-1 and TRBJ1-1, with D uncertain. Germline V CDR1 and CDR2: SQVTM, ANQGSEA. Deletions cut 2 bases from V and 1 base from J, with 11 bases between. This CDR3 region has 14 residues. The CDR3 DNA sequence: TGCAGCGTTGAACGGTCCCAGGAGAACACTGAAGCTTTCTTT. Protein product: CSVERSQENTEAFF.

The chain is built from TRBV5-4 and TRBJ2-3; 10 bases agree with TRBD2. The J segment lost 2 bases and the V segment lost 3 bases, leaving 9 bases of the junction unmatched. Germline loops: CDR1 SGHNT, CDR2 YYREEE (reference sequence). The CDR3 is made up of 17 amino acids. The CDR3: CASSWGLAGVTTDTQYF. CDR3 DNA: TGTGCCAGCAGCTGGGGGCTAGCGGGAGTGACCACAGATACGCAGTATTTT. The full variable domain, its missing parts supplied by reference TRBV5-4 and TRBJ2-3, is ETGVTQSPTHLIKTRGQQVTLRCSSQSGHNTVSWYQQALGQGPQFIFQYYREEENGRGNFPPRFSGLQFPNYSSELNVNALELDDSALYLCASSWGLAGVTTDTQYFGPGTRLTVL.